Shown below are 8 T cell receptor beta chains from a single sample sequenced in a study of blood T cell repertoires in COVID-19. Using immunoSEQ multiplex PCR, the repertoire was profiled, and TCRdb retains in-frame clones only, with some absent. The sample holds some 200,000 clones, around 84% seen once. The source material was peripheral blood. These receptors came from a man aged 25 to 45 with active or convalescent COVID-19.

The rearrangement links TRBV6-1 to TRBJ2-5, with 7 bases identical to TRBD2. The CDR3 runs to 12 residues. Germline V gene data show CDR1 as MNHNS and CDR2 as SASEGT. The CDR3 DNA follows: TGTGGCTCTAGCGGCGCCGAGGTGACCCAGTACTTC. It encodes CGSSGAEVTQYF.

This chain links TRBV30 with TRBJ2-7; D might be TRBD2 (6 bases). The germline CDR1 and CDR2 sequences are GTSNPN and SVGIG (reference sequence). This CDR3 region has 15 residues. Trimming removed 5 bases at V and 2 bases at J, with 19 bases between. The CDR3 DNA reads TGTGCCTGGGGAAGGGTGGAGGGGATGGCCTACGAGCAGTACGTC. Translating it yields CAWGRVEGMAYEQYV.

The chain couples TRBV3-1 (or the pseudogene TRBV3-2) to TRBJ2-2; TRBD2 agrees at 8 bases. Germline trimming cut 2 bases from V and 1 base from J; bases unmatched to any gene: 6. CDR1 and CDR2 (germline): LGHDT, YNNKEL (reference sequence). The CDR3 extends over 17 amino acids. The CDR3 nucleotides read TGTGCCAGCAGCCAACTTTCGGCGGGAGGGAACACCGGGGAGCTGTTTTTT. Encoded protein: CASSQLSAGGNTGELFF.

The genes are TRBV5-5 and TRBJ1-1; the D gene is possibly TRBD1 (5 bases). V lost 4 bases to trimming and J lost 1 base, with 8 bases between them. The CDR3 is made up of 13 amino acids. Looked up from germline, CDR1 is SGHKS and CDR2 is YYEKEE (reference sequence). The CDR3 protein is CASSRTQNTEAFF. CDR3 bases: TGTGCCAGCAGCCGGACACAGAACACTGAAGCTTTCTTT.

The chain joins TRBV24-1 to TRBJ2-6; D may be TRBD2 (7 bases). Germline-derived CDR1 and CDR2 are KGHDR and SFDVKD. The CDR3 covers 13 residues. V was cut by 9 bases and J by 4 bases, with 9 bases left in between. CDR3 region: CATGGAGANVLTF. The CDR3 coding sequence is TGTGCCACCGGGGGGGCGGGGGCCAACGTCCTGACTTTC.

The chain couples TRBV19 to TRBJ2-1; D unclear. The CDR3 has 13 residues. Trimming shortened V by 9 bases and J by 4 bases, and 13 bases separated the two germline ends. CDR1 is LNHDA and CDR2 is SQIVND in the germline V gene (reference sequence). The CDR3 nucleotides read TGTGCCAGCAGTTGGAGTAGGTACAATGAGCAGTTCTTC. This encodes CASSWSRYNEQFF.

The CDR3 coding sequence is TGCGCCAGCAGCTTTAGCGGGGGGGCCGAGACCCAGTACTTC. This sequence encodes CASSFSGGAETQYF. The rearrangement links TRBV5-1 to TRBJ2-5; 11 positions match TRBD2. This CDR3 has 14 amino acids. The germline V gene has CDR1 SGHRS and CDR2 YFSETQ. The trim removed 2 bases at V and 5 bases at J, leaving 2 bases unmatched.

CDR3 DNA sequence: TGTGCCAGCAGCCAAGGGCCCGCGGGCTCCTACGAGCAGTACTTC. Protein: CASSQGPAGSYEQYF. The chain combines TRBV3-1 (or the pseudogene TRBV3-2) with TRBJ2-7; TRBD2 might be the D (5 bases). V lost 1 base to trimming and J lost 0 bases, with 10 bases between them. The CDR3 totals 15 residues. CDR1 LGHDT and CDR2 YNNKEL come from the germline V gene (reference sequence).